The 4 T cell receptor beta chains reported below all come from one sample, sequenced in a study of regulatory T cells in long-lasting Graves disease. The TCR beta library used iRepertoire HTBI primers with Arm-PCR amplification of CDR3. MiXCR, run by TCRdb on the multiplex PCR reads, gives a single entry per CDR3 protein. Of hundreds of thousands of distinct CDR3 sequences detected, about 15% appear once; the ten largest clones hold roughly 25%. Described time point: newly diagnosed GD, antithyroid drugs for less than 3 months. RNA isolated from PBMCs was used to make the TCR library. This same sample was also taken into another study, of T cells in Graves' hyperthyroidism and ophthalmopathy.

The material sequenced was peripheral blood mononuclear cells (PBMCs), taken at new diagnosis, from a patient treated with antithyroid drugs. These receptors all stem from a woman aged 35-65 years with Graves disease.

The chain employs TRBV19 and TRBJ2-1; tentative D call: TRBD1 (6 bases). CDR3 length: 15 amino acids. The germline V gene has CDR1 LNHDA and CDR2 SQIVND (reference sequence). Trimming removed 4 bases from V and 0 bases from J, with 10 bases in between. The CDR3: CASSTGAFSYNEQFF. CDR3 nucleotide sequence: TGTGCCAGTAGTACAGGGGCCTTCTCCTACAATGAGCAGTTCTTC.

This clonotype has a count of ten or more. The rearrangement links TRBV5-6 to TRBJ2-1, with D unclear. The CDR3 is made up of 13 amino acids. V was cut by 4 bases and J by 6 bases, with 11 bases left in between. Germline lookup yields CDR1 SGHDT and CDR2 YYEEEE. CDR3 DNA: TGTGCCAGCAGCCTAATGGCCCCCAATGAGCAGTTCTTC. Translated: CASSLMAPNEQFF. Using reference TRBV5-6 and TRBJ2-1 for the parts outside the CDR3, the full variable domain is DAGVTQSPTHLIKTRGQQVTLRCSPKSGHDTVSWYQQALGQGPQFIFQYYEEEERQRGNFPDRFSGHQFPNYSSELNVNALLLGDSALYLCASSLMAPNEQFFGPGTRLTVL.

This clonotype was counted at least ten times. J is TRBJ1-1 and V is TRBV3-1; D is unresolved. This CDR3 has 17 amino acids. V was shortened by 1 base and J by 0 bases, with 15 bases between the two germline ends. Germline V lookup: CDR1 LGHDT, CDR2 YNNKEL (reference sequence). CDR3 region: CASSQGVREVVNTEAFF. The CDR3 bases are TGTGCCAGCAGCCAAGGCGTACGGGAAGTGGTGAACACTGAAGCTTTCTTT.

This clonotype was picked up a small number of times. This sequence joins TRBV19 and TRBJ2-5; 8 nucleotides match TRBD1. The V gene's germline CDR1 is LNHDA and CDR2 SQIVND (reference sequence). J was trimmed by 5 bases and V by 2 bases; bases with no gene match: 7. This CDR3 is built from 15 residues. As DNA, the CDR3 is TGTGCCAGTAGTATAAATGGACAGGGTCAGGAGACCCAGTACTTC. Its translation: CASSINGQGQETQYF.